This T cell receptor beta chain was captured in a study of T cells after yellow fever vaccination. General observations from the study: Peak timing came faster in the weaker secondary response, day 5 versus 15.

The germline gives CDR1 SQVTM, CDR2 ANQGSEA. V was shortened by 5 bases and J by 5 bases, with 18 bases between the two germline ends. The CDR3 sequence is 14 residues long. This clonotype was counted at least ten times. Its antigen is as yet unknown. TCRdb passed the 5' RACE reads through MiXCR, listing each CDR3 protein once. The sample has 300,000 to 400,000 distinct CDR3 sequences, 3% to 4.5% seen once. The V call is TRBV29-1, the J call TRBJ2-5; possible D gene TRBD1, 6 bases. This clonotype was sampled from a man in his late teens or twenties who received the YFV17D yellow fever vaccine. Source: PBMCs, taken 5 days after the yellow fever booster vaccination. The CDR3 coding sequence is TGCAGCGTTTTCGGGAACAGGGATATGGAGACCCAGTACTTC. This gives the protein CSVFGNRDMETQYF.